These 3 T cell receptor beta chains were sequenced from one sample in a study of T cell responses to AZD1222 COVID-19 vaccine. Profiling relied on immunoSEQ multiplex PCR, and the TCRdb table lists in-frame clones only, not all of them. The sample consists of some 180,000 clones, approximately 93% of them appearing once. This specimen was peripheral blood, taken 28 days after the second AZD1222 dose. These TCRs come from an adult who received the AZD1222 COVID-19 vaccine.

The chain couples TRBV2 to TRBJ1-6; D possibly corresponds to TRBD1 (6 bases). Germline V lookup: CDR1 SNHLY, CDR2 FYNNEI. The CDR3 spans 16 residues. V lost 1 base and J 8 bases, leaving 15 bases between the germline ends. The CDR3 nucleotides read TGTGCCAGCAGTGAAGGGCCTTCGGGGGCCCATTCACCCCTCCACTTT. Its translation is CASSEGPSGAHSPLHF.

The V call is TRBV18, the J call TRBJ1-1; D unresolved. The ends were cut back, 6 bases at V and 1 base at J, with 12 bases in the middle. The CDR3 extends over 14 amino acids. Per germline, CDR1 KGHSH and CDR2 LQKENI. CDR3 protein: CASSPPVRNTEAFF. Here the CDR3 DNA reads TGTGCCAGCTCCCCCCCGGTACGGAACACTGAAGCTTTCTTT.

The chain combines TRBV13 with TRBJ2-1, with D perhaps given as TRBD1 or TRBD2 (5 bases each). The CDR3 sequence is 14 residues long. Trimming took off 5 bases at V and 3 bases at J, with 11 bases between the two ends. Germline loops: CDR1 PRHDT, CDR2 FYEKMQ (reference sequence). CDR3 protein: CASSPGLSYNEQFF. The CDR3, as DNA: TGTGCCAGCAGCCCGGGGCTCAGCTACAATGAGCAGTTCTTC.